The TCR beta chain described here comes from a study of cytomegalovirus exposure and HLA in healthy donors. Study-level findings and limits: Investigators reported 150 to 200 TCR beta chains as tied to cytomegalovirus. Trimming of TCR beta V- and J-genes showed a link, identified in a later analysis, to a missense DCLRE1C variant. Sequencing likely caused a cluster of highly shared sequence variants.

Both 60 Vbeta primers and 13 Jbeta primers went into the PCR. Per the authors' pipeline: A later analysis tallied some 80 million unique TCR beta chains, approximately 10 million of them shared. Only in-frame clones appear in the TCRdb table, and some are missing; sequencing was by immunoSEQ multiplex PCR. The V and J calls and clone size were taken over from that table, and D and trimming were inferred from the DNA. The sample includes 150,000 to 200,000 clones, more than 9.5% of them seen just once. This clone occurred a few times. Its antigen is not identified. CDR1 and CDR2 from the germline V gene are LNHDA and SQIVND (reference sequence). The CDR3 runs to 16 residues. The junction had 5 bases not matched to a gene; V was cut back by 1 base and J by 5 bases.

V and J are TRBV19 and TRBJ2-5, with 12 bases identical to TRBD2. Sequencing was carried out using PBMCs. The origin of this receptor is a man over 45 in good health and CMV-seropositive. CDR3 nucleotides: TGTGCCAGTAGTATAGCTAGCGGGGGGGCATTTGAGACCCAGTACTTC. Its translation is CASSIASGGAFETQYF.